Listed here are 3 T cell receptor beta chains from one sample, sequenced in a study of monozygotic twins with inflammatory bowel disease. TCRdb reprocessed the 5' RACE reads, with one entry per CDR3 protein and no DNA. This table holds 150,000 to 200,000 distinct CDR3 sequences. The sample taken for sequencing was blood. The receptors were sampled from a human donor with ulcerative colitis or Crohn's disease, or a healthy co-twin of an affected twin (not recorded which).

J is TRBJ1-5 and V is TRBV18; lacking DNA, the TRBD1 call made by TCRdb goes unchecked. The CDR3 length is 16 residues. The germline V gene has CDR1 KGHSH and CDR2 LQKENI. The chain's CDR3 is CASSPARGPSNQPQHF.

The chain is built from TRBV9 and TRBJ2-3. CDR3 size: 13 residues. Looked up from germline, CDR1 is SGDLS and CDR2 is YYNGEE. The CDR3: CASSDSTGHTQYF.

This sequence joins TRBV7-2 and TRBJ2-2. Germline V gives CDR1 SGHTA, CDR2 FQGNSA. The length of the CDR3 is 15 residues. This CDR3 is CASSSPVGVTGELFF. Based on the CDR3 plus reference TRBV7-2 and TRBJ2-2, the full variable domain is GAGVSQSPSNKVTEKGKDVELRCDPISGHTALYWYRQSLGQGLEFLIYFQGNSAPDKSGLPSDRFSAERTGGSVSTLTIQRTQQEDSAVYLCASSSPVGVTGELFFGEGSRLTVL.